The present T cell receptor (beta chain) was sequenced within a study of identical twins (dated by TCRdb to about 2016). Context from the whole study: TCR alpha and beta repertoires from monozygotic twins, unrelated adults of various ages and cord blood were deep-sequenced to test whether fetal clonotypes persist. To rule out contamination, the twin experiments were replicated at different times with different library preparation protocols. Results the study describes overall, beyond this receptor: Abundant cord blood beta clonotypes had fewer insertions, young adult naive repertoires showed a similar but weaker trend, and memory repertoires showed no such trend. Recombination models systematically underestimated out-of-frame TCR alpha sharing in monozygotic twins but agreed with sharing between unrelated individuals. Because the same donors could not be followed over many years, the conclusions relied on cross-sectional statistical analysis. Out-of-frame TCR alpha sequences shared between twins showed an excess of low generation-probability sequences compared with coincidental sharing between unrelated individuals. Zero-insertion analyses could be partly confounded by invariant T cells such as MAIT and iNKT, though diverse VJ usage argued against such confounding for most clonotypes. The excess sharing between twins in beta out-of-frame sequences was weaker because fewer shared sequences reduced the signal-to-noise ratio.

Counted from cysteine to phenylalanine, this CDR3 has 15 amino acids. CDR3 DNA is the only sequence kept; it has 45 bases, read in frame from the first base. From a lookup of the germline V gene, CDR1 and CDR2 are SGHRS and YFSETQ. V has 0 bases trimmed and J has 8 bases trimmed; junction bases matching no gene number 7. Every donor was a healthy Caucasian. The study also sequenced three unrelated non-twin adults: a male aged 18 to 30, a male aged 50 to 59 and a female aged 50 to 59. Miltenyi CD45RO+ enrichment and human naive T-cell isolation kits were used to isolate memory (CD45RO+) and naive T cells from PBMC. Library generation was performed with 5' RACE. The sample was run on an Illumina HiSeq 2000. A universal primer binding site was added through template switching, and the final cDNA carried a unique molecular identifier so that TCR cDNA molecules could be counted accurately. First-strand cDNA for TCR alpha and beta chains was synthesized from specific primers in the conserved constant-segment region. Each cDNA library was double barcoded, with a SMART-Mk sample barcode plus Illumina barcodes, to control for contamination. TruSeq adapter sequences and Illumina sample barcodes were added in two successive PCR steps. The TCR alpha and beta cDNA libraries were sequenced on the Illumina HiSeq platform using custom primers. Per the source publication's procedure: MiGEC was used to process raw reads and extract unique molecular identifiers, and MiXCR was used to find CDR3 positions. Recombination models were inferred per individual with the repgenHMM and IGoR tools using an EM algorithm. The tcR package in R was used for shared clonotype analysis, with sharing normalized by the product of cloneset sizes. To study raw recombination without the effects of thymic and clonal selection, out-of-frame nonproductive sequences were analyzed. The public sequencing data were trimmed at Q25 with fastp and processed into clonotypes with MiXCR by TCRdb, which kept only in-frame beta chains. Duplicate CDR3 protein sequences are folded into a single record with the most common DNA and genes. The V and J calls were determined by TCRdb, not by the authors. The sample records some 330,000 distinct CDR3 sequences, roughly 10% of which are singletons. The ten largest clones capture 8% to 10% of the sample.

Turning to this clonotype: The antigen it recognizes is unknown. No qualities accompany the bases; no much larger clone lies one base away.

The TCR sequence derives from a woman in her fifties or sixties in good health. The sequenced sample was naive T cells sorted from blood. Reading the label with the study, this specimen's cell subset or site is: cells isolated with a human naive T-cell isolation kit. The chain employs TRBV5-1 and TRBJ2-1, with 8 junctional bases fitting TRBD1. The sequenced DNA: TGCGCCAGCAGCTTGGGATCAGGGGGCGGAGATGAGCAGTTCTTC. This is translated as CASSLGSGGGDEQFF.